One and the same sample provided the 21 T cell receptor beta chains below, sequenced in a study of blood T cells in healthy people across ages. A sample-barcoded 5' primer and a J-beta primer mix were used in a second PCR of roughly 7 to 11 cycles. MiXCR, run by TCRdb on the 5' RACE reads, gives a single entry per CDR3 protein. The top ten hold less than 25% of the sample, which has some 700,000 distinct CDR3 sequences, around 46% seen once. The sample was blood. The receptors were sampled from a woman aged 60-70 years in good health.

The chain has TRBV2 and TRBJ2-5, with 12 bases identical to TRBD2. Germline V gives CDR1 SNHLY, CDR2 FYNNEI. The CDR3 spans 16 residues. V shed 4 bases, J shed 11 bases, and the junction held 14 bases outside the gene matches. CDR3 in amino acids: CASSGELAGGFNEQYF. As DNA, the CDR3 is TGTGCCAGCAGTGGGGAACTAGCGGGGGGTTTCAATGAGCAGTACTTC. Together with reference TRBV2 and TRBJ2-5, the CDR3 gives the full variable domain: EPEVTQTPSHQVTQMGQEVILRCVPISNHLYFYWYRQILGQKVEFLVSFYNNEISEKSEIFDDQFSVERPDGSNFTLKIRSTKLEDSAMYFCASSGELAGGFNEQYFGPGTRLLVL.

This clonotype was observed at least ten times. The chain couples TRBV7-3 to TRBJ2-5, with 7 bases that match TRBD2. This CDR3 is built from 12 residues. With V trimmed by 5 bases and J by 7 bases, 4 bases remained unmatched. Germline V lookup: CDR1 SGHTA, CDR2 FQGTGA. Here the CDR3 DNA reads TGTGCCAGCAGCATTCCGGGGGGGACCCAGTACTTC. It translates to CASSIPGGTQYF.

The chain employs TRBV7-9 and TRBJ1-2; 8 positions match TRBD1. Germline trimming cut 8 bases from V and 0 bases from J; bases unmatched to any gene: 5. The CDR3 is made up of 14 amino acids. CDR1 SEHNR and CDR2 FQNEAQ come from the germline V gene (reference sequence). The CDR3 DNA is TGTGCCAGCGGGCTACAGGGGGCTAACTATGGCTACACCTTC. It encodes CASGLQGANYGYTF.

This clonotype was observed a handful of times. The genes are TRBV9 and TRBJ2-1; no clear D. Trimming cost V 2 bases and J 5 bases, with 11 bases left between them. The CDR3 runs to 14 residues. Germline V gene sequence: CDR1 SGDLS, CDR2 YYNGEE. Here the CDR3 reads CASSVQTHNNEQFF. The CDR3 nucleotides read TGTGCCAGCAGCGTGCAGACTCACAACAATGAGCAGTTCTTC.

The table lists this clonotype with a count of one. One junction end does not reproduce the germline sequence, and a read error may be involved. J is TRBJ2-5 and V is TRBV7-7; 7 nucleotides agree with TRBD1. The CDR3 sequence is 14 residues long. Germline loops: CDR1 SSHAT, CDR2 FNYEAQ (reference sequence). The CDR3 coding sequence is TGTGCTAGCAGCTTAGGGGGCCAGGCGGAGACCCAGTACTTC. Amino acids: CASSLGGQAETQYF.

This clonotype has a handful of counts. The genes are TRBV11-2 and TRBJ2-7; TRBD2 agrees at 7 bases. V was pared by 0 bases and J by 4 bases, with 6 bases of the junction left unmatched. Germline CDR1 SGHAT, CDR2 FQNNGV. This CDR3 spans 15 amino acids. The DNA of the CDR3 is TGTGCCAGCAGCTTAGATGTGACTAGCTTATACGAGCAGTACTTC. Translation: CASSLDVTSLYEQYF.

This clonotype showed up just once. This rearrangement joins TRBV7-9 to TRBJ2-7; D may be TRBD1 (6 bases). The V end lost 2 bases, the J end lost 3 bases, and 14 bases lay between the germline ends. The germline gives CDR1 SEHNR, CDR2 FQNEAQ (reference sequence). This CDR3 has 15 amino acids. The CDR3 protein is CASSLRQGPHYEQYF. The CDR3 DNA is TGTGCCAGCAGCTTACGGCAGGGGCCTCACTACGAGCAGTACTTC.

J is TRBJ1-6 and V is TRBV20-1; D may be TRBD1 (6 bases). Trimming left V 2 bases short and J 7 bases short, with 15 bases between. The CDR3 is made up of 15 amino acids. Germline CDR1 DFQATT, CDR2 SNEGSKA (reference sequence). The CDR3 loop reads CSARKQGEGNSPLHF. Written as DNA, the CDR3 is TGCAGTGCTAGAAAACAGGGAGAGGGGAATTCACCCCTCCACTTT.

The rearrangement links TRBV29-1 to TRBJ1-2, with 8 nucleotides matching TRBD1. V dropped 5 bases and J dropped 8; count of bases not matched to a gene: 7. The CDR3 runs to 12 residues. Germline values: CDR1 SQVTM, CDR2 ANQGSEA. CDR3 loop: CSVSPTGEGYTF. CDR3 nucleotides: TGCAGCGTTAGCCCGACAGGGGAAGGCTACACCTTC. Supplemented by reference TRBV29-1 and TRBJ1-2, the full variable domain reads SAVISQKPSRDICQRGTSLTIQCQVDSQVTMMFWYRQQPGQSLTLIATANQGSEATYESGFVIDKFPISRPNLTFSTLTVSNMSPEDSSIYLCSVSPTGEGYTFGSGTRLTVV.

The rearrangement joins TRBV7-6 to TRBJ2-5; 8 nucleotides agree with TRBD2. The tail of the sequence fits TRBJ2-7 better, so the J call may be wrong. The CDR3 is made up of 16 amino acids. Germline V CDR1 and CDR2: SGHVS, FNYEAQ. The CDR3 DNA sequence: TGTGCCAGCAGCTCGACCGGGACTAGGAACCAATACGAGCAGTACTTC. Its translation: CASSSTGTRNQYEQYF.

Written as DNA, the CDR3 is TGCAGCGTTCGACCGGGTATGGATACGCAGTATTTT. It codes for CSVRPGMDTQYF. The V call is TRBV29-1, the J call TRBJ2-3; D not resolved. The CDR3 runs to 12 residues. The V end lost 5 bases, the J end lost 6 bases, and 12 bases lay between the germline ends. CDR1 is SQVTM, CDR2 ANQGSEA, per germline.

The V call is TRBV6-1, the J call TRBJ1-6; D uncertain. This CDR3 is built from 16 residues. Trimming took 5 bases from V and 5 from J, leaving 16 bases between them. Germline V gives CDR1 MNHNS, CDR2 SASEGT. Written as DNA, the CDR3 is TGTGCCAGCAGTATAAAAGGAGAGTCTGATAATTCACCCCTCCACTTT. It is translated as CASSIKGESDNSPLHF.

The rearrangement joins TRBV27 to TRBJ1-1; D is uncertain. Trimming shortened V by 5 bases and J by 4 bases, and 17 bases separated the two germline ends. CDR1 and CDR2 from the germline V gene are MNHEY and SMNVEV (reference sequence). This CDR3 has 15 residues. CDR3 residues: CASSPQGGTLTEAFF. The CDR3 bases are TGTGCCAGCAGTCCCCAAGGAGGTACGCTCACTGAAGCTTTCTTT.

This chain joins TRBV10-3 and TRBJ2-2, with 15 nucleotides matching TRBD2. Germline V gene lookup returns CDR1 ENHRY and CDR2 SYGVKD. V was clipped by 4 bases and J by 7 bases; unmatched bases: 4. The CDR3 runs 16 residues. The DNA of the CDR3 is TGTGCCATCAGTGGGACTAGCGGGAGGGCCGGCGGGGAGCTGTTTTTT. It codes for CAISGTSGRAGGELFF.

As for this clonotype: An end of the junction differs from the germline gene, which may be a read error. The genes are TRBV28 and TRBJ2-5, with 10 bases aligning to TRBD2. CDR3 length equals 14 residues. CDR1 is MDHEN and CDR2 is SYDVKM in the germline V gene. The CDR3 is CATSYLAGEETQYF. The CDR3 nucleotides read TGTGCCACCAGTTACCTAGCGGGAGAAGAGACCCAGTACTTC. Full variable domain (outside the CDR3, taken from reference TRBV28 and TRBJ2-5): DVKVTQSSRYLVKRTGEKVFLECVQDMDHENMFWYRQDPGLGLRLIYFSYDVKMKEKGDIPEGYSVSREKKERFSLILESASTNQTSMYLCATSYLAGEETQYFGPGTRLLVL.

As regards this clonotype: Compared with germline, one end of the junction differs, possibly owing to a read error. J is TRBJ2-1 and V is TRBV20-1; D is unresolved. This CDR3 has 12 amino acids. From germline, CDR1 is DFQATT and CDR2 SNEGSKA (reference sequence). The CDR3 here is CSARDNYNERFF. CDR3 in DNA: TGCAGTGCTAGAGACAACTACAATGAGCGGTTCTTC.

The V call is TRBV4-1, the J call TRBJ2-5; 9 bases agree with TRBD1. This CDR3 spans 18 amino acids. V was pared by 4 bases and J by 11 bases, with 23 bases of the junction left unmatched. From germline, CDR1 is MGHRA and CDR2 YSYEKL. CDR3 nucleotides: TGCGCCAGCAGCCTCCGGGACAGGGCCAGGGGTCCTTGGGATGAGCAGTACTTC. Its protein product is CASSLRDRARGPWDEQYF.

The chain employs TRBV6-5 and TRBJ1-2, with D perhaps matching TRBD1 (5 bases). The germline gives CDR1 MNHEY, CDR2 SVGAGI. The CDR3 has 15 residues. The V end was cut by 2 bases, the J end by 4 bases, with 14 bases between. In nucleotides, the CDR3 is TGTGCCAGCAGTTACGCAGGCGACAGCAGCTATGGCTACACCTTC. This codes for CASSYAGDSSYGYTF.

This clonotype was picked up many times. V and J are TRBV4-2 and TRBJ2-4; D is perhaps TRBD1 or TRBD2 (6 bases each). Germline V gene sequence: CDR1 LGHNA, CDR2 YNFKEQ. CDR3 size: 16 residues. Deletions cut 4 bases from V and 5 bases from J, with 18 bases between. The CDR3 DNA reads as TGTGCCAGCAGCCGAACGCTTGGGGGGCCAGAAAACATTCAGTACTTC. This gives the protein CASSRTLGGPENIQYF.

V gene TRBV6-2 or TRBV6-3 combines with J gene TRBJ1-2; D uncertain. The germline V gene has CDR1 MNHEY and CDR2 SVGEGT. Between the trimmed V and J ends, which lost 0 bases and 8 bases, there was a span of 7 bases. The CDR3 length is 12 residues. The CDR3 loop reads CASSYSRLGYTF. CDR3 bases: TGTGCCAGCAGTTACTCCAGGTTGGGCTACACCTTC.

V is TRBV20-1 and J is TRBJ2-4; 9 bases are a match to TRBD2. Germline V gene sequence: CDR1 DFQATT, CDR2 SNEGSKA (reference sequence). V lost 6 bases to trimming and J lost 4 bases; unmatched junction nucleotides: 7. The CDR3 spans 14 residues. The CDR3, as DNA: TGCAGTGCAGCTCCTAGCGGGATGAAAAACATTCAGTACTTC. Residues: CSAAPSGMKNIQYF.